Listed below are T cell receptor beta chains from one sample, sequenced in a study of CD8+ T cells in alopecia areata. Generated by immunoSEQ multiplex PCR, the TCRdb table keeps only in-frame clones and is missing some. Of more than 100,000 clones in the sample, about nine tenths were seen once. This specimen consisted of CD8+ T cells sorted from blood, obtained at approximately week 30, from a patient treated with tofacitinib. Receptors originate from a human donor with alopecia areata. Each CDR3 is given with its conserved first and last residue. The order of the fields is D gene, clone size, CDR3 length, J gene, V gene, CDR3 DNA, CDR3 protein. A D gene is named only where the DNA matches it firmly. Clone sizes are given selectively: once, few, many, or a class where the clone is expanded.

.	.	13	TRBJ1-1	TRBV7-6	TGTGCCAGCAGCCGGGGACAGAACACTGAAGCTTTCTTT	CASSRGQNTEAFF
TRBD1	once	15	TRBJ1-1	TRBV7-9	TGTGCCAGCAGCGAGGGACAGGGGGCTAACACTGAAGCTTTCTTT	CASSEGQGANTEAFF
.	.	13	TRBJ1-1	TRBV27	TGTGCCAGCAGTTTAGCGCATAACACTGAAGCTTTCTTT	CASSLAHNTEAFF
TRBD1	once	15	TRBJ1-4	TRBV6-6	TGTGCCAGCAGTATGGGGACAGCAACTAATGAAAAACTGTTTTTT	CASSMGTATNEKLFF
.	.	12	TRBJ1-4	TRBV30	TGTGCCTGGAGTGCCTCTGATGAAAAACTGTTTTTT	CAWSASDEKLFF
.	.	12	TRBJ2-7	TRBV27	TGTGCCAGCAGTTCCCGCTCCTACGAGCAGTACTTC	CASSSRSYEQYF
TRBD1	.	16	TRBJ2-3	TRBV9	TGTGCCAGCAGCGCCCGGACAGGGGGAATTACAGATACGCAGTATTTT	CASSARTGGITDTQYF
.	.	14	TRBJ2-7	TRBV29-1	TGCAGCGTTGGTCACCGGACGTCCGCCTACGAGCAGTACTTC	CSVGHRTSAYEQYF
.	.	13	TRBJ2-3	TRBV13	TGTGCCAGCAGCTCAACCTCGGGAAATACGCAGTATTTT	CASSSTSGNTQYF
.	.	13	TRBJ2-7	TRBV11-2	TGTGCCAGCAGCTTAGATCTCCTGGCAGAGCAGTACTTC	CASSLDLLAEQYF
TRBD2	once	15	TRBJ2-7	TRBV6-1	TGTGCCAGCAGTGAATATGGCGGGGGTCCCTACGAGCAGTACTTC	CASSEYGGGPYEQYF
TRBD1	once	12	TRBJ1-5	TRBV19	TGTGCCACCCGACAGGGTCTGCAGCCCCAGCATTTT	CATRQGLQPQHF
.	few	15	TRBJ2-1	TRBV14	TGTGCCAGCAGCCAGAAGGAGCGACTCTATCATGAGCAGTTCTTC	CASSQKERLYHEQFF
TRBD2	.	14	TRBJ2-1	TRBV27	TGTGCCAGCAGTTTATTTAGCGGGAGGGTGTGGCAGTTCTTC	CASSLFSGRVWQFF
.	.	12	TRBJ2-4	TRBV9	TGTGCCGGTAATTTAGCCAAAAACATTCAGTACTTC	CAGNLAKNIQYF
.	.	14	TRBJ1-4	TRBV11-2	TGTGCCAGCAGCTTACGGCAGGGTGCTGAAAAACTGTTTTTT	CASSLRQGAEKLFF
TRBD2	.	16	TRBJ2-1	TRBV19	TGTGCCAGTAGTATTTTTAGCGGGAGCTCCTACAATGAGCAGTTCTTC	CASSIFSGSSYNEQFF
.	.	15	TRBJ1-4	TRBV10-3	TGTGCCATCAGTGACTCGACACATGCGGATGAAAAACTGTTTTTT	CAISDSTHADEKLFF
.	.	12	TRBJ2-7	TRBV29-1	TGCAGCGTTGAAGAAGGGAGTTACGAGCAGTACTTC	CSVEEGSYEQYF
.	.	17	TRBJ2-1	TRBV27	TGTGCCAGCAGTTCCCTGACTACCCCGAGCTCCTACAATGAGCAGTTCTTC	CASSSLTTPSSYNEQFF
TRBD2	.	15	TRBJ2-1	TRBV6-6	TGTGCCAGCAGTTACTCCCCTAGCGGGGGCAATGAGCAGTTCTTC	CASSYSPSGGNEQFF
.	once	12	TRBJ2-5	TRBV30	TGTGCCTGGAAAGACATCACGGAGACCCAGTACTTC	CAWKDITETQYF
.	.	16	TRBJ2-7	TRBV6-5	TGTGCCAGCAGTTACTCGATAGGCGGGGTCCTCTACGAGCAGTACTTC	CASSYSIGGVLYEQYF
TRBD1	.	13	TRBJ1-1	TRBV7-9	TGTGCCAGCAGCCTCACAGGGGGCACTGAAGCTTTCTTT	CASSLTGGTEAFF
TRBD2	.	15	TRBJ2-1	TRBV27	TGTGCCAGCAGTTTCGTAGCGGGAAATTCCAATGAGCAGTTCTTC	CASSFVAGNSNEQFF
.	.	15	TRBJ1-5	TRBV5-1	TGCGCCAGCAGCTTTCGGGGCGAAGGCAATCAGCCCCAGCATTTT	CASSFRGEGNQPQHF
.	.	15	TRBJ1-5	TRBV7-2	TGTGCCAGCAGCGGATTAGAGAGGAGCAATCAGCCCCAGCATTTT	CASSGLERSNQPQHF
.	.	12	TRBJ2-3	TRBV15	TGTGCCACCAGCGCAGACACAGATACGCAGTATTTT	CATSADTDTQYF
.	.	13	TRBJ1-3	TRBV12-5	TGTGCCATTTTACCTGGCGACGGAAACACCATATATTTT	CAILPGDGNTIYF
.	.	14	TRBJ2-7	TRBV14	TGTGCCAGCAGCCGCGCCCTGCTCCCCTACGAGCAGTACTTC	CASSRALLPYEQYF
.	once	15	TRBJ2-1	TRBV4-1	TGCGCCAGCAGCCCCGTTTTAGCGGATTACAATGAGCAGTTCTTC	CASSPVLADYNEQFF